These 32 T cell receptor beta chains were all obtained from the same sample, sequenced in a study of cytomegalovirus exposure and HLA in healthy donors. Primers included in the PCR were 60 Vbeta and 13 Jbeta primers. Repertoires were generated with immunoSEQ multiplex PCR, while TCRdb's copy carries only in-frame clones and drops some. The sample consists of around 150,000 clones, 76% of them appearing once. The sequenced sample consisted of PBMCs. The receptor set was obtained from a male donor in good health and CMV-seronegative.

V is TRBV18 and J is TRBJ1-1; 8 bases are shared with TRBD1. Germline V gene sequence: CDR1 KGHSH, CDR2 LQKENI. Trimming at V came to 1 base and at J to 2 bases, leaving 6 bases not matched to a gene. There are 16 residues in the CDR3. CDR3 DNA: TGTGCCAGCTCACCACAACTAGGACAGGGAAACACTGAAGCTTTCTTT. Translated: CASSPQLGQGNTEAFF.

The V call is TRBV6-1, the J call TRBJ2-5; TRBD1 matches at 9 bases. The CDR3 covers 15 residues. J gave up 1 base and V 4 bases, and 4 bases lay outside the gene matches. CDR1 is MNHNS and CDR2 is SASEGT in the germline V gene. CDR3 nucleotide sequence: TGTGCCAGCAGTGGGATGACAGGGGGCCAAGAGACCCAGTACTTC. Its protein is CASSGMTGGQETQYF.

The V gene is TRBV19, the J gene TRBJ1-1; 7 bases match TRBD1. Trimming removed 3 bases from V and 4 bases from J; junction bases left unmatched: 2. Germline V lookup: CDR1 LNHDA, CDR2 SQIVND (reference sequence). CDR3 size: 13 residues. The CDR3 reads CASSIPGGTEAFF. The CDR3 DNA follows: TGTGCCAGTAGTATCCCAGGGGGCACTGAAGCTTTCTTT.

This clone showed up just once. The chain carries TRBV2 and TRBJ2-5, with D maybe TRBD1 (6 bases). The better agreement between TRBJ2-7 and the DNA end casts doubt on the J call. The CDR3 runs to 14 residues. Per germline, CDR1 SNHLY and CDR2 FYNNEI. The CDR3 DNA reads as TGTGCCAGCAGCGTAGGGGGTCCCCTATTCGAGCAGTACTTC. Translated: CASSVGGPLFEQYF.

The chain employs TRBV5-1 and TRBJ2-1, with 9 bases that match TRBD2. V lost 0 bases and J lost 3; bases outside the gene matches: 7. Germline V CDR1 and CDR2: SGHRS, YFSETQ. The CDR3 extends over 17 amino acids. The CDR3 DNA follows: TGCGCCAGCAGCTTGGCGCCGCGGGGGGGCCGCTACAATGAGCAGTTCTTC. Its protein product is CASSLAPRGGRYNEQFF.

This clone was recorded a few times. The rearrangement uses TRBV2 and TRBJ2-3; 9 bases are a match to TRBD1. CDR1 is SNHLY, CDR2 FYNNEI, per germline. J was trimmed by 6 bases and V by 7 bases; bases with no gene match: 8. The CDR3 has 14 residues. The chain's CDR3 is CASNLQGAGDTQYF. CDR3 DNA sequence: TGTGCCAGCAACCTACAGGGGGCTGGGGATACGCAGTATTTT.

The chain joins TRBV5-8 to TRBJ2-7; TRBD1 is a possible D gene (6 bases). V dropped 4 bases and J dropped 3 bases, with 17 bases sitting between them. Germline V lookup: CDR1 SGHTS, CDR2 YDEGEE. CDR3 length: 15 amino acids. CDR3 sequence reads: CASSTRGKGDYEQYF. The DNA for the CDR3 is TGTGCCAGCAGCACAAGGGGAAAGGGGGACTACGAGCAGTACTTC.

The rearrangement joins TRBV29-1 to TRBJ1-2, with 12 bases lining up with TRBD1. The V segment lost 7 bases and the J segment 4 bases; nucleotides outside the gene matches: 10. Germline CDR1 is SQVTM and CDR2 is ANQGSEA. CDR3 length: 15 amino acids. CDR3 protein: CSAGGQGALAYGYTF. CDR3 sequence (DNA): TGCAGCGCCGGGGGACAGGGGGCGTTAGCCTATGGCTACACCTTC.

The V gene is TRBV7-9, the J gene TRBJ2-1; the match to TRBD2 covers 8 bases. Germline V gene sequence: CDR1 SEHNR, CDR2 FQNEAQ (reference sequence). CDR3 length: 12 amino acids. The V and J ends lost 4 bases and 15 bases, in that order; junction bases with no gene match: 8. Here the CDR3 reads CASSWIAGQGFF. The CDR3, as DNA: TGTGCCAGCAGCTGGATAGCGGGGCAGGGGTTCTTC.

The J gene is TRBJ1-5, the V gene TRBV6-6; the match to TRBD1 covers 11 bases. With V trimmed by 5 bases and J by 4 bases, 4 bases remained unmatched. This CDR3 region has 15 residues. Germline CDR1 reads MNHNY; CDR2 reads SVGAGI (reference sequence). The CDR3 coding sequence is TGTGCCAGCAGTATCCGGGACAGGGGGAATCAGCCCCAGCATTTT. Translated, it gives CASSIRDRGNQPQHF.

The J gene is TRBJ1-5, the V gene TRBV5-1; D call uncertain. Per germline, CDR1 SGHRS and CDR2 YFSETQ. V was trimmed by 2 bases and J by 6 bases, leaving 9 bases between them. CDR3 length equals 13 residues. CDR3 nucleotide sequence: TGCGCCAGCAGCTTAACCCCAGGTCAGCCCCAGCATTTT. It yields the protein CASSLTPGQPQHF.

This chain uses TRBV5-1 with TRBJ2-5, with TRBD1 as a possible D gene (6 bases). The germline V and J ends were trimmed by 4 bases and 2 bases, with 9 bases remaining between them. This CDR3 spans 13 amino acids. CDR1 is SGHRS and CDR2 is YFSETQ in the germline V gene. In DNA form, the CDR3 reads TGCGCCAGCAGCACGGACAGTCAAGAGACCCAGTACTTC. Translation: CASSTDSQETQYF.

This chain connects TRBV7-7 to TRBJ1-3, with unresolved D. Trimming took off 2 bases at V and 3 bases at J, with 5 bases between the two ends. Per the germline V gene, CDR1 is SSHAT and CDR2 is FNYEAQ (reference sequence). The CDR3 loop spans 13 amino acids. The CDR3, as DNA: TGTGCCAGCAGCTTACAGTTTGGAAACACCATATATTTT. Translation gives CASSLQFGNTIYF.

This clone was recorded only once. This sequence joins TRBV19 and TRBJ2-1, with 11 bases identical to TRBD2. V shed 6 bases, J shed 6 bases, and the junction held 10 bases outside the gene matches. The CDR3 covers 16 residues. CDR1 is LNHDA and CDR2 is SQIVND in the germline V gene (reference sequence). CDR3 in DNA: TGTGCCAGTAGCTATAGCGGGAGGGCCCTCGTCAATGAGCAGTTCTTC. This translates into CASSYSGRALVNEQFF. Variable domain in full (rest from reference TRBV19 and TRBJ2-1): DGGITQSPKYLFRKEGQNVTLSCEQNLNHDAMYWYRQDPGQGLRLIYYSQIVNDFQKGDIAEGYSVSREKKESFPLTVTSAQKNPTAFYLCASSYSGRALVNEQFFGPGTRLTVL.

The chain has TRBV2 and TRBJ1-6, with D unresolved. Germline CDR1 SNHLY, CDR2 FYNNEI. V lost 3 bases to trimming and J lost 6 bases, with 6 bases between them. The CDR3 has 13 residues. This CDR3 is CASSDVFNSPLHF. As DNA, the CDR3 is TGTGCCAGCAGTGACGTATTTAATTCACCCCTCCACTTT. Supplemented by reference TRBV2 and TRBJ1-6, the full variable domain reads EPEVTQTPSHQVTQMGQEVILRCVPISNHLYFYWYRQILGQKVEFLVSFYNNEISEKSEIFDDQFSVERPDGSNFTLKIRSTKLEDSAMYFCASSDVFNSPLHFGNGTRLTVT.

The V gene is TRBV30, the J gene TRBJ1-2; maybe TRBD1 (5 bases). The CDR3 extends over 11 amino acids. V was clipped by 5 bases and J by 8 bases, with 12 bases between them. Germline V CDR1 and CDR2: GTSNPN, SVGIG (reference sequence). For the CDR3, the DNA is TGTGCCTGGCAGGGATCTCGCGGCTACACCTTC. It encodes CAWQGSRGYTF. Full variable domain (outside the CDR3, taken from reference TRBV30 and TRBJ1-2): SQTIHQWPATLVQPVGSPLSLECTVEGTSNPNLYWYRQAAGRGLQLLFYSVGIGQISSEVPQNLSASRPQDRQFILSSKKLLLSDSGFYLCAWQGSRGYTFGSGTRLTVV.

As for this clone: One junction end does not reproduce the germline sequence, and a read error may be involved. The same CDR3 also results from other DNA sequences found in this sample. The chain joins TRBV12-5 to TRBJ2-1, with D possibly matching TRBD2 (7 bases). The length of the CDR3 is 16 residues. Germline CDR1 LGHNT, CDR2 FRNRAP. The CDR3 sequence is CASAPMGGPLYNEQFF. As DNA, the CDR3 is TGTGCTAGTGCGCCCATGGGGGGGCCTTTGTACAACGAGCAGTTCTTC.

This sequence joins TRBV14 and TRBJ2-7; 8 bases are shared with TRBD1. J lost 6 bases, V lost 3 bases, and 4 bases had no gene match. Germline CDR1 and CDR2: SGHDN and FVKESK. The CDR3 covers 13 residues. The CDR3 sequence: CASSQADRGEQYF. CDR3 nucleotides: TGTGCCAGCAGCCAGGCAGACAGGGGCGAGCAGTACTTC.

J is TRBJ2-2 and V is TRBV6-5, with D maybe TRBD1 (5 bases). V was trimmed by 5 bases and J by 0 bases, leaving 7 bases between them. The germline V gene encodes CDR1 MNHEY and CDR2 SVGAGI. The CDR3 has 14 amino acids. The CDR3 sequence: CASSRQSNTGELFF. The CDR3 DNA reads TGTGCCAGCAGTCGACAGTCGAACACCGGGGAGCTGTTTTTT.

The chain employs TRBV4-2 and TRBJ1-5; D is possibly TRBD1 (5 bases). The germline V gene has CDR1 LGHNA and CDR2 YNFKEQ. The CDR3 has 15 amino acids. Trimming removed 0 bases from V and 5 bases from J, with 11 bases in between. In DNA, the CDR3 is TGTGCCAGCAGCCAAGATAGGGTCAGGGATCAGCCCCAGCATTTT. Translated: CASSQDRVRDQPQHF.

This clone was seen only a few times. The CDR3: CAWSPTGVNTEAFF. The CDR3 DNA follows: TGTGCCTGGAGTCCCACAGGGGTGAACACTGAAGCTTTCTTT. J is TRBJ1-1 and V is TRBV30; 7 bases line up with TRBD1. CDR3 length: 14 amino acids. From germline, CDR1 is GTSNPN and CDR2 SVGIG (reference sequence). The J segment lost 0 bases and the V segment lost 2 bases, leaving 3 bases of the junction unmatched.

The chain links TRBV2 to TRBJ1-4, with a possible D match to TRBD1 (6 bases). From germline, CDR1 is SNHLY and CDR2 FYNNEI. The CDR3 contains 14 residues. V lost 7 bases and J lost 5, with 14 bases in between. The CDR3 reads CASKSQGMNEKLFF. The CDR3 DNA follows: TGTGCCAGCAAATCACAGGGAATGAATGAAAAACTGTTTTTT.

With respect to this clone: This sequence may be a read error, since a much larger clone differs from it by one base. This rearrangement joins TRBV6-5 to TRBJ2-3; 11 nucleotides agree with TRBD2. Germline CDR1 MNHEY, CDR2 SVGAGI. Germline trimming cut 4 bases from V and 0 bases from J; bases unmatched to any gene: 0. This CDR3 spans 15 amino acids. The CDR3 coding sequence is TGTGCCAGCAGTTGGACTAGCGGGAGCACAGATACGCAGTATTTT. The encoded protein is CASSWTSGSTDTQYF.

This clone has more than one count but fewer than ten. The germline gene is not matched at one end of the junction; a read error may be the cause. The chain recombines TRBV7-9 with TRBJ1-2; TRBD1 matches 7 bases. This CDR3 spans 19 amino acids. Germline V gives CDR1 SEHNR, CDR2 FQNEAQ (reference sequence). CDR3 region: CSSSSTRSGGGFRNYGYTF. CDR3 in DNA: TGTTCCAGCAGCTCGACTCGATCTGGAGGGGGCTTCCGTAACTATGGCTACACCTTC.

The rearrangement uses TRBV7-9 and TRBJ2-4; maybe TRBD2 (7 bases). Per germline, CDR1 SEHNR and CDR2 FQNEAQ (reference sequence). V was pared by 0 bases and J by 1 base, with 13 bases between. The CDR3 extends over 17 amino acids. The DNA for the CDR3 is TGTGCCAGCAGCTTAGCGACGGGGGGCACTGCCAAAAACATTCAGTACTTC. It is translated as CASSLATGGTAKNIQYF.

As for this clone: At one end the junction does not follow the germline gene, possibly because of a read error. The genes are TRBV6-1 and TRBJ2-7, with 10 bases lining up with TRBD2. The germline gives CDR1 MNHNS, CDR2 SASEGT. The CDR3 is 16 amino acids. CDR3 sequence reads: CASREAKRGGFYEQYF. In DNA, the CDR3 is TGTGCCAGCAGGGAAGCTAAGCGGGGGGGCTTCTACGAGCAGTACTTC.

This chain uses TRBV10-3 with TRBJ1-5; D is undetermined. There are 13 residues in the CDR3. Deletions cut 6 bases from V and 6 bases from J, with 12 bases between. The germline gives CDR1 ENHRY, CDR2 SYGVKD. CDR3 in DNA: TGTGCCATCAGGAGCGGGGAAGGTCAGCCCCAGCATTTT. Translated, it gives CAIRSGEGQPQHF.

The rearrangement links TRBV11-1 to TRBJ2-1, with D perhaps matching TRBD2 (5 bases). The CDR3 has 14 amino acids. Trimming left V 3 bases short and J 5 bases short, with 11 bases between. Germline loops: CDR1 SGHAT, CDR2 FQDESV (reference sequence). CDR3 bases: TGTGCCAGCAGCTTCAGCTTCGGGAACAATGAGCAGTTCTTC. Protein product: CASSFSFGNNEQFF. The full variable domain, completed using reference TRBV11-1 and TRBJ2-1, is EAEVAQSPRYKITEKSQAVAFWCDPISGHATLYWYRQILGQGPELLVQFQDESVVDDSQLPKDRFSAERLKGVDSTLKIQPAELGDSAMYLCASSFSFGNNEQFFGPGTRLTVL.

A note on this clone: A read error may account for a junction end that differs from germline. V usage is TRBV28 and J usage is TRBJ2-7; 8 bases are a match to TRBD1. The CDR3 totals 15 residues. Germline V CDR1 and CDR2: MDHEN, SYDVKM. CDR3 sequence (DNA): TGTGCCAGCAGTTTACCCGGACAGGGCGCGACTGCAGCGGACTTC. This encodes CASSLPGQGATAADF.

The rearrangement joins TRBV28 to TRBJ1-2, with D maybe TRBD1 (6 bases). In germline, CDR1 is MDHEN, CDR2 SYDVKM. V was clipped by 2 bases and J by 4 bases, with 11 bases between them. This CDR3 has 14 residues. The CDR3 region is CASSLKDSAYGYTF. In DNA form, the CDR3 reads TGTGCCAGCAGTTTAAAGGACAGTGCCTATGGCTACACCTTC.

The V and J genes are TRBV2 and TRBJ2-3, with TRBD2 matching over 8 bases. Looked up from germline, CDR1 is SNHLY and CDR2 is FYNNEI. Trimming took 11 bases from V and 1 from J; bases not matched to a gene: 17. The CDR3 loop spans 17 amino acids. The CDR3 reads CAGGGQGLWRGTDTQYF. The DNA of the CDR3 is TGTGCCGGCGGGGGGCAGGGACTCTGGCGGGGCACAGATACGCAGTATTTT.

The chain joins TRBV9 to TRBJ2-7; D is perhaps TRBD2 (5 bases). The V end was cut by 2 bases, the J end by 0 bases, with 9 bases between. The CDR3 totals 14 residues. Germline V CDR1 and CDR2: SGDLS, YYNGEE. This chain's CDR3 is CASSVGVNSYEQYF. As DNA, the CDR3 is TGTGCCAGCAGCGTCGGGGTCAACTCCTACGAGCAGTACTTC.